What follows are 18 T cell receptor beta chains derived from one specimen sequenced in a study of blood T cell repertoires in COVID-19. Sequencing used immunoSEQ multiplex PCR; TCRdb keeps in-frame clones, though not all of them. The sample contains 150,000 to 200,000 clones, 80% to 85% of which appear only once. The sequencing input was PBMCs or T cells enriched from blood (not recorded which). Source of these receptors: a woman aged 50 to 65 who had recovered from COVID-19.

This rearrangement joins TRBV6-5 to TRBJ2-2; 9 positions agree with TRBD2. The CDR3 has 16 amino acids. CDR1 and CDR2 (germline): MNHEY, SVGAGI. J was trimmed by 8 bases and V by 0 bases; bases with no gene match: 7. The CDR3: CASSYSGGRASGELFF. The CDR3 bases are TGTGCCAGCAGTTACTCCGGCGGGAGGGCCTCGGGGGAGCTGTTTTTT.

The genes are TRBV5-1 and TRBJ2-3, with 9 bases fitting TRBD1. The CDR3 loop spans 16 amino acids. Unmatched junction bases numbered 12, after V lost 4 bases and J lost 6 bases. Germline V gene sequence: CDR1 SGHRS, CDR2 YFSETQ. The CDR3 region is CASSPTMDRGRDTQYF. The CDR3 DNA reads as TGCGCCAGCAGCCCCACGATGGACAGGGGTAGGGATACGCAGTATTTT.

This clone was recorded a few times. The chain employs TRBV3-1 (or the pseudogene TRBV3-2) and TRBJ1-1; D is ambiguous. CDR1 LGHDT and CDR2 YNNKEL come from the germline V gene (reference sequence). Deletions cut 1 base from V and 3 bases from J, with 6 bases between. CDR3 length: 13 residues. The CDR3 loop is CASSQVGYTEAFF. Here the CDR3 DNA reads TGTGCCAGCAGCCAAGTTGGCTACACTGAAGCTTTCTTT.

This chain's CDR3 is CASSETSGSNTGELFF. The CDR3 DNA reads TGTGCCAGCTCCGAGACTAGCGGGTCGAACACCGGGGAGCTGTTTTTT. V gene TRBV18 combines with J gene TRBJ2-2; 10 nucleotides match TRBD2. Germline V lookup: CDR1 KGHSH, CDR2 LQKENI. The V and J ends lost 6 bases and 0 bases, in that order; junction bases with no gene match: 4. There are 16 residues in the CDR3.

DNA for the CDR3: TGTGCCAGCACCAATATTACCCGGGGTAGTTCTGGCTACACCTTC. It translates to CASTNITRGSSGYTF. The V call is TRBV7-2, the J call TRBJ1-2; D not resolved. V shed 7 bases and J shed 7 bases, with 22 bases lying between them. The germline CDR1 and CDR2 sequences are SGHTA and FQGNSA. CDR3 length equals 15 residues.

This chain connects TRBV28 to TRBJ1-2; D possibly corresponds to TRBD1 (6 bases). Trimming took off 4 bases at V and 9 bases at J, with 24 bases between the two ends. The germline V gene has CDR1 MDHEN and CDR2 SYDVKM. There are 16 residues in the CDR3. CDR3 DNA sequence: TGTGCCAGCAGTTCGGGAGGGGTACAAGGGGGAAAGAGCTACACCTTC. This gives the protein CASSSGGVQGGKSYTF.

V is TRBV11-3 and J is TRBJ2-7; D is unclear. The CDR3 totals 16 residues. Trimming took off 1 base at V and 3 bases at J, with 16 bases between the two ends. Germline values: CDR1 SGHNT, CDR2 YENEEA. The CDR3 region has the DNA TGTGCCAGCAGCTTAGGTCGCCGCATAGATGACTACGAGCAGTACTTC. Translation gives CASSLGRRIDDYEQYF.

This chain uses TRBV6-5 with TRBJ1-3, with 8 bases aligning to TRBD1. The CDR3 has 14 amino acids. The germline V gene encodes CDR1 MNHEY and CDR2 SVGAGI. V lost 2 bases to trimming and J lost 4 bases; unmatched junction nucleotides: 1. In nucleotides, the CDR3 is TGTGCCAGCAGTTACGGACAGGGAGGAAACACCATATATTTT. Translated: CASSYGQGGNTIYF.

This clone was seen once. This chain links TRBV7-9 with TRBJ1-1; D call uncertain. V lost 5 bases to trimming and J lost 1 base, with 17 bases between them. The germline gives CDR1 SEHNR, CDR2 FQNEAQ (reference sequence). This CDR3 is 16 amino acids long. CDR3 sequence (DNA): TGTGCCAGCAGCCCCTTTAAGAGGTCCTCGAACACTGAAGCTTTCTTT. Protein product: CASSPFKRSSNTEAFF.

This clone was seen a handful of times. The chain couples TRBV7-3 to TRBJ2-1; 7 bases match TRBD2. CDR3 size: 14 residues. Germline V gene lookup returns CDR1 SGHTA and CDR2 FQGTGA. V trimming: 0 bases; J trimming: 4 bases; junction bases outside the gene matches: 0. The CDR3 DNA reads TGTGCCAGCAGCTTAACGGGAGGGTACAATGAGCAGTTCTTC. Translation: CASSLTGGYNEQFF. Full variable domain (outside the CDR3, taken from reference TRBV7-3 and TRBJ2-1): GAGVSQTPSNKVTEKGKYVELRCDPISGHTALYWYRQSLGQGPEFLIYFQGTGAADDSGLPNDRFFAVRPEGSVSTLKIQRTERGDSAVYLCASSLTGGYNEQFFGPGTRLTVL.

The V gene is TRBV5-1, the J gene TRBJ2-2; 8 bases align to TRBD1. CDR3 size: 15 residues. CDR1 and CDR2 from the germline V gene are SGHRS and YFSETQ. V gave up 5 bases and J gave up 0 bases; unmatched junction bases: 3. CDR3 protein: CASRLDRANTGELFF. In nucleotides, the CDR3 is TGCGCCAGCAGACTGGACAGGGCGAACACCGGGGAGCTGTTTTTT.

The V call is TRBV9, the J call TRBJ2-1; TRBD2 matches 8 bases. Germline CDR1 is SGDLS and CDR2 is YYNGEE. The CDR3 extends over 15 amino acids. With 0 bases clipped from V and 8 bases from J, the junction kept 7 bases outside the gene matches. CDR3 sequence: CASSVEGLAGYEQFF. DNA of the CDR3: TGTGCCAGCAGCGTAGAGGGGCTAGCGGGCTATGAGCAGTTCTTC.

This clone occurred once. J is TRBJ1-6 and V is TRBV28; possible D gene TRBD1, 5 bases. Germline CDR1 and CDR2: MDHEN and SYDVKM. This CDR3 region has 15 residues. Trimming stripped 6 bases from V and 9 bases from J, with 18 bases between. In DNA, the CDR3 is TGTGCCAGCAGCCGCCCCGGGACGGGGGGTTCACCCCTCCACTTT. This gives the protein CASSRPGTGGSPLHF.

The V call is TRBV6-5, the J call TRBJ1-4; D is uncertain. This CDR3 spans 12 amino acids. Trimming took 10 bases from V and 6 from J, leaving 12 bases between them. The germline V gene encodes CDR1 MNHEY and CDR2 SVGAGI. Written as DNA, the CDR3 is TGTGCCACCAGGACGAGGGATGAAAAACTGTTTTTT. Amino acid sequence: CATRTRDEKLFF.

As to this clone: The same CDR3 is also encoded by other DNA sequences in this sample. The V and J genes are TRBV7-9 and TRBJ1-2; 8 nucleotides match TRBD1. The CDR3 length is 12 residues. CDR1 is SEHNR and CDR2 is FQNEAQ in the germline V gene (reference sequence). V gave up 3 bases and J gave up 8 bases; unmatched junction bases: 2. The CDR3 region has the DNA TGTGCCAGCAGCTTGGACAGGGCCGGCTACACCTTC. Amino acid sequence: CASSLDRAGYTF.

The chain joins TRBV10-3 to TRBJ1-6; 9 positions agree with TRBD1. Germline-derived CDR1 and CDR2 are ENHRY and SYGVKD. V lost 2 bases and J lost 10; bases outside the gene matches: 9. The CDR3 consists of 16 residues. The CDR3 DNA is TGTGCCATCAGTGAGCCGGGACAGGGACACGAATCACCCCTCCACTTT. It encodes CAISEPGQGHESPLHF.

This sequence joins TRBV18 and TRBJ2-2; 14 positions agree with TRBD2. The CDR3 sequence is 18 residues long. Germline CDR1 and CDR2: KGHSH and LQKENI. Losses at the gene ends were 4 bases for V and 1 base for J; bases not matched to a gene: 5. This CDR3 is CASSLGLAGVKNTGELFF. In DNA, the CDR3 is TGTGCCAGCTCACTGGGACTAGCGGGAGTCAAGAACACCGGGGAGCTGTTTTTT.

The rearrangement uses TRBV19 and TRBJ1-1, with D perhaps TRBD1 (5 bases). The germline V gene encodes CDR1 LNHDA and CDR2 SQIVND (reference sequence). The CDR3 spans 14 residues. Trimming left V 4 bases short and J 7 bases short, with 16 bases between. CDR3 sequence reads: CASSNPPGGDEAFF. The DNA for the CDR3 is TGTGCCAGTAGTAACCCCCCAGGAGGGGATGAAGCTTTCTTT.